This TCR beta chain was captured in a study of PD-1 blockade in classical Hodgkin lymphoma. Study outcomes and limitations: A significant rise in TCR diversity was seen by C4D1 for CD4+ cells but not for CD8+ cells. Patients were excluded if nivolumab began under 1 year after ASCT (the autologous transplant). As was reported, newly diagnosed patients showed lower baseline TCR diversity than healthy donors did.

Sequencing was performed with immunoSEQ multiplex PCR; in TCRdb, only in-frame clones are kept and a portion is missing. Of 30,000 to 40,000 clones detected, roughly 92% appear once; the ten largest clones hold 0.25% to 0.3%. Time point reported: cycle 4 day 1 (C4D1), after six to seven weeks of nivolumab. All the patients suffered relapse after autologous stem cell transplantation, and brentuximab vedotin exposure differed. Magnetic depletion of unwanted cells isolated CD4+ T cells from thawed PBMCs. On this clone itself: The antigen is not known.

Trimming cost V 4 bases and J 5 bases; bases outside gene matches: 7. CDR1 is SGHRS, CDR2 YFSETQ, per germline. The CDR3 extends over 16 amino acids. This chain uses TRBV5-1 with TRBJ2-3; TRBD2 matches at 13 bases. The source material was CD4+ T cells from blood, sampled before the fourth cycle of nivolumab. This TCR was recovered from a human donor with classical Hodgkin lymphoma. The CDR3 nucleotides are TGCGCCAGCAGCATGGGACTAGCGGGATCCAGAGATACGCAGTATTTT. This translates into CASSMGLAGSRDTQYF.